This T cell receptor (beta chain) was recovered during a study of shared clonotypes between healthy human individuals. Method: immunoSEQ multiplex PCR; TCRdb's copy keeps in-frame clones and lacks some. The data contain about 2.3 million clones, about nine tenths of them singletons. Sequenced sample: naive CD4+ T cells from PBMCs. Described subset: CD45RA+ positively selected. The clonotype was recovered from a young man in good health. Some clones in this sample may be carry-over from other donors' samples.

CDR3 nucleotide sequence: TGTGCCACCAGCAGAGAGTGGAGTCCCCAGCTTGTGCTTGCCAAAAACATTCAGTACTTC. It yields the protein CATSREWSPQLVLAKNIQYF. V usage is TRBV15 and J usage is TRBJ2-4; D ambiguous. In germline, CDR1 is LNHNV, CDR2 YYDKDF (reference sequence). This CDR3 has 20 residues. The V gene lost 0 bases and the J gene lost 1 base, with 22 bases spanning the gap. The variable domain in full, with the rest retrieved from reference TRBV15 and TRBJ2-4, is DAMVIQNPRYQVTQFGKPVTLSCSQTLNHNVMYWYQQKSSQAPKLLFHYYDKDFNNEADTPDNFQSRRPNTSFCFLDIRSPGLGDTAMYLCATSREWSPQLVLAKNIQYFGAGTRLSVL.